This T cell receptor (beta chain) is from a study of shared clonotypes between healthy human individuals. TCRdb's table, derived via immunoSEQ multiplex PCR, lists solely in-frame clones and lacks some. The top ten hold over 0.12% of the sample, which has about 2.4 million clones, around nine tenths seen once. On this clone itself: The antigen remains unidentified.

The authors divided CD4+ cells into CD45RA+ naive and CD45RA-negative memory subsets. Study results and caveats: Non-shared clonotypes were found to have lower generation probabilities than the clonotypes that were shared by all four of the sorted-subset donors.

The sequence derives from a man aged 18 to 29 in good health. The sample taken for sequencing was naive CD4+ T cells sorted from blood. Subset: CD45RA+ positively selected.

This CDR3 is CASRAGDYNEQFF. In DNA form, the CDR3 reads TGTGCCAGCCGGGCGGGGGACTACAATGAGCAGTTCTTC. This chain uses TRBV2 with TRBJ2-1; 7 bases agree with TRBD2. This CDR3 comprises 13 residues. Germline-derived CDR1 and CDR2 are SNHLY and FYNNEI. V shed 8 bases and J 3 bases; nucleotides not matched to a gene: 4.